The 22 T cell receptor beta chains presented below share a single source sample, sequenced in a study of shared clonotypes between healthy human individuals. TCRdb keeps only in-frame clones here, not all; method: immunoSEQ multiplex PCR. The sample has 2.3 million or so clones; 85% to 95% are singletons. Sequences were obtained from naive CD4+ T cells from PBMCs. As for subset: CD45RA+ positively selected. These receptors all stem from a man younger than 35 in good health. Some clones in this sample may be carry-over from other donors' samples.

Comment on this clone: This specimen includes other DNA sequences encoding the same CDR3. This chain connects TRBV9 to TRBJ1-5; no definite D call. This CDR3 is built from 12 residues. CDR1 is SGDLS, CDR2 YYNGEE, per germline. Between the trimmed V and J ends, which lost 2 bases and 5 bases, there was a span of 5 bases. The CDR3 protein is CASSVGDQPQHF. For the CDR3, the DNA is TGTGCCAGCAGCGTTGGGGATCAGCCCCAGCATTTT.

The V gene is TRBV18, the J gene TRBJ1-4; D gene unclear. Per germline, CDR1 KGHSH and CDR2 LQKENI. This CDR3 has 16 amino acids. The V gene lost 3 bases and the J gene lost 0 bases, with 11 bases spanning the gap. The CDR3: CASSPQSWATNEKLFF. The CDR3 bases are TGTGCCAGCTCACCCCAGTCGTGGGCAACTAATGAAAAACTGTTTTTT. Full variable domain (outside the CDR3, taken from reference TRBV18 and TRBJ1-4): NAGVMQNPRHLVRRRGQEARLRCSPMKGHSHVYWYRQLPEEGLKFMVYLQKENIIDESGMPKERFSAEFPKEGPSILRIQQVVRGDSAAYFCASSPQSWATNEKLFFGSGTQLSVL.

This clone was seen just once. The chain has TRBV2 and TRBJ2-7; tentatively, D is TRBD2 (5 bases). The CDR3 length is 12 residues. V was clipped by 1 base and J by 7 bases, with 8 bases between them. The germline CDR1 and CDR2 sequences are SNHLY and FYNNEI. The CDR3 DNA follows: TGTGCCAGCAGTGAAGAAAGAGGGGAGCAGTACTTC. Translated, it gives CASSEERGEQYF.

This clone was counted once. The chain has TRBV5-1 and TRBJ1-1, with D uncertain. Trimming cost V 4 bases and J 1 base, with 14 bases left between them. The CDR3 spans 15 residues. Germline lookup yields CDR1 SGHRS and CDR2 YFSETQ. This CDR3 is CASSGRAERNTEAFF. CDR3 nucleotide sequence: TGCGCCAGCAGCGGTAGGGCGGAACGGAACACTGAAGCTTTCTTT.

The chain employs TRBV27 and TRBJ2-3, with 9 nucleotides matching TRBD1. Germline CDR1 and CDR2: MNHEY and SMNVEV (reference sequence). V dropped 7 bases and J dropped 4; count of bases not matched to a gene: 6. The CDR3 runs 14 residues. CDR3 loop: CASTQRTGADTQYF. The CDR3 coding sequence is TGTGCCAGCACCCAACGGACAGGGGCAGATACGCAGTATTTT.

The chain employs TRBV4-3 and TRBJ1-4, with unresolved D. V dropped 0 bases and J dropped 6 bases, with 8 bases sitting between them. The CDR3 loop spans 14 amino acids. Per germline, CDR1 LGHNA and CDR2 YSLEER. CDR3 sequence: CASSQESPYEKLFF. CDR3 in DNA: TGCGCCAGCAGCCAAGAATCCCCCTATGAAAAACTGTTTTTT.

This chain connects TRBV28 to TRBJ2-6; 7 bases are shared with TRBD2. CDR3 length: 14 residues. The germline gives CDR1 MDHEN, CDR2 SYDVKM. J lost 10 bases, V lost 6 bases, and 9 bases had no gene match. CDR3 in amino acids: CASRPGGGFNVLTF. CDR3 in DNA: TGTGCCAGCAGGCCGGGCGGGGGTTTTAACGTCCTGACTTTC.

The chain recombines TRBV27 with TRBJ2-1; weak D call: TRBD2 (7 bases). With 8 bases removed from V and 4 bases from J, the gap between germline ends came to 18 bases. Germline V gene data show CDR1 as MNHEY and CDR2 as SMNVEV (reference sequence). The CDR3 has 15 residues. DNA for the CDR3: TGTGCCAGCGGGGGGGTTGCGGGACATTACAATGAGCAGTTCTTC. Translation gives CASGGVAGHYNEQFF.

V gene TRBV5-1 combines with J gene TRBJ2-1; D is perhaps TRBD1 (5 bases). The V end lost 0 bases, the J end lost 1 base, and 11 bases lay between the germline ends. Germline V gene sequence: CDR1 SGHRS, CDR2 YFSETQ. The CDR3 runs to 16 residues. The CDR3 coding sequence is TGCGCCAGCAGCTTGGCGCCGGACACTTCCTACAATGAGCAGTTCTTC. Encoded protein: CASSLAPDTSYNEQFF.

The V gene is TRBV28, the J gene TRBJ2-3; 14 bases line up with TRBD2. V lost 6 bases and J lost 6; bases outside the gene matches: 14. The length of the CDR3 is 18 residues. The V gene's germline CDR1 is MDHEN and CDR2 SYDVKM. CDR3 bases: TGTGCCAGCAGGCCAACCGGGACTAGCGGGAGACGAACGGATACGCAGTATTTT. Protein sequence: CASRPTGTSGRRTDTQYF.

V usage is TRBV5-5 and J usage is TRBJ1-4; D uncertain. CDR1 and CDR2 from the germline V gene are SGHKS and YYEKEE (reference sequence). V shed 4 bases and J shed 4 bases, with 14 bases lying between them. The CDR3 consists of 15 residues. The CDR3 bases are TGTGCCAGCAGCCCCGCACTGGGGTATAATGAAAAACTGTTTTTT. Protein product: CASSPALGYNEKLFF.

This sequence joins TRBV4-3 and TRBJ1-2, with D perhaps TRBD1 (5 bases). V gave up 4 bases and J gave up 4 bases, with 13 bases separating them. Germline V lookup: CDR1 LGHNA, CDR2 YSLEER. The CDR3 is made up of 14 amino acids. CDR3: CASSLGSGRYGYTF. CDR3 DNA: TGCGCCAGCAGCCTCGGGTCAGGGCGCTATGGCTACACCTTC.

This chain connects TRBV6-1 to TRBJ1-5; 8 bases are a match to TRBD1. Germline CDR1 and CDR2: MNHNS and SASEGT. The CDR3 spans 15 residues. Germline trimming cut 3 bases from V and 3 bases from J; bases unmatched to any gene: 4. The CDR3 nucleotides read TGTGCCAGCAGTGAGGGACAGGCATACAATCAGCCCCAGCATTTT. This sequence encodes CASSEGQAYNQPQHF.

As regards this clone: Other DNA sequences within the sample encode an identical CDR3. The chain links TRBV28 to TRBJ2-3, with D unresolved. Looked up from germline, CDR1 is MDHEN and CDR2 is SYDVKM. The CDR3 has 11 residues. V lost 3 bases to trimming and J lost 6 bases, with 4 bases between them. The CDR3 region is CASSLRDTQYF. The CDR3 nucleotides read TGTGCCAGCAGTTTGAGGGATACGCAGTATTTT.

This chain connects TRBV28 to TRBJ1-5; tentative D call: TRBD1 (6 bases). The CDR3 has 14 residues. Trimming pared 6 bases from V and 10 bases from J, leaving 19 bases between. Germline CDR1 and CDR2: MDHEN and SYDVKM. The CDR3 sequence is CASRLDRKNDPQHF. CDR3 DNA sequence: TGTGCCAGCAGGCTAGACAGGAAAAACGACCCCCAGCATTTT.

The chain has TRBV15 and TRBJ1-1; no clear D. Germline V gene lookup returns CDR1 LNHNV and CDR2 YYDKDF (reference sequence). The V and J ends lost 8 bases and 1 base respectively, with 17 bases between them. CDR3 length equals 15 residues. Here the CDR3 reads CATANVQAGNTEAFF. CDR3 bases: TGTGCCACCGCAAATGTGCAGGCGGGGAACACTGAAGCTTTCTTT.

Of note for this clone: Different DNA sequences within this sample yield the same CDR3. The chain recombines TRBV5-1 with TRBJ2-3; 12 nucleotides match TRBD2. Unmatched junction bases numbered 3, after V lost 4 bases and J lost 3 bases. CDR1 and CDR2 from the germline V gene are SGHRS and YFSETQ. This CDR3 comprises 15 residues. CDR3 bases: TGCGCCAGCAGCATCCTAGCGGGGGGGACAGATACGCAGTATTTT. Protein product: CASSILAGGTDTQYF.

A word on this clone: The same CDR3 can be traced to other DNA sequences in this sample. V gene TRBV5-1 combines with J gene TRBJ2-7; 8 bases are a match to TRBD2. Per germline, CDR1 SGHRS and CDR2 YFSETQ. This CDR3 region has 15 residues. V dropped 0 bases and J dropped 4; count of bases not matched to a gene: 6. The CDR3 DNA reads as TGCGCCAGCAGCTTGGCCGGGCGGGAGGAATACGAGCAGTACTTC. Amino acids: CASSLAGREEYEQYF.

The chain recombines TRBV29-1 with TRBJ2-7; 7 bases align to TRBD2. CDR1 is SQVTM, CDR2 ANQGSEA, per germline. Losses at the gene ends were 7 bases for V and 5 bases for J; bases not matched to a gene: 11. The CDR3 covers 13 residues. In DNA form, the CDR3 reads TGCAGCGCCGCTAGCGGTGTAGGACACGAGCAGTACTTC. Translating gives CSAASGVGHEQYF.

The chain links TRBV25-1 to TRBJ2-1; a weak D match, TRBD2 (6 bases). Trimming removed 10 bases at V and 7 bases at J, with 8 bases between. CDR3 length: 10 residues. Per the germline V gene, CDR1 is MGHDK and CDR2 is SYGVNS. CDR3 sequence (DNA): TGTGCCACCGCGGGGAATGAGCAGTTCTTC. It yields the protein CATAGNEQFF.

This chain uses TRBV21-1 with TRBJ2-7; the listed D gene, TRBD2, was not tested against the DNA. TRBV21-1 is shown as a pseudogene. The CDR3 consists of 16 residues. CDR3 region: CASSTPVRGPSCEQYF. The CDR3 bases are TGTGCCAGCAGCACACCCGTGAGAGGGCCCTCGTGCGAGCAGTACTTC.

This chain joins TRBV11-3 and TRBJ2-3, with D unresolved. This CDR3 contains 15 residues. Germline V lookup: CDR1 SGHNT, CDR2 YENEEA. V dropped 5 bases and J dropped 2 bases, with 14 bases sitting between them. The CDR3 reads CASSQGDFSTDTQYF. The CDR3 DNA sequence: TGTGCCAGCAGCCAAGGTGACTTCTCCACAGATACGCAGTATTTT. The complete variable domain, with remaining parts taken from reference TRBV11-3 and TRBJ2-3, reads EAGVVQSPRYKIIEKKQPVAFWCNPISGHNTLYWYLQNLGQGPELLIRYENEEAVDDSQLPKDRFSAERLKGVDSTLKIQPAELGDSAVYLCASSQGDFSTDTQYFGPGTRLTVL.